The 5 T cell receptor beta chains below all came from one sample that was sequenced in a study of early T cells in non-severe SARS-CoV-2 infection. MiXCR was run by TCRdb on the 5' RACE reads, yielding one entry per CDR3 protein. The table lists 50,000 to 70,000 distinct CDR3 sequences, approximately 9% of them singletons, with approximately 16% in the top ten. The sample comprised whole blood. The receptors shown here come from an adult who was a healthcare worker with PCR-confirmed SARS-CoV-2 infection or an uninfected control (not recorded which).

This clonotype was counted at least ten times. This rearrangement joins TRBV7-8 to TRBJ2-1, with 13 bases aligning to TRBD2. Trimming cost V 10 bases and J 7 bases; bases outside gene matches: 7. Germline V gene data show CDR1 as SGHVS and CDR2 as FQNEAQ. CDR3 size: 14 residues. In DNA form, the CDR3 reads TGTGCCATCAAAGGACTAGCGGGAGAGAATGAGCAGTTCTTC. Its protein product is CAIKGLAGENEQFF.

Many counts were recorded for this clonotype. For the CDR3, the DNA is TGCAGTGCTCAGAATGGAGGTGACACCATATATTTT. Amino acid sequence: CSAQNGGDTIYF. The V call is TRBV20-1, the J call TRBJ1-3; D remains unclear. V lost 5 bases, J lost 8 bases, and 13 bases lay in between. Germline CDR1 reads DFQATT; CDR2 reads SNEGSKA (reference sequence). This CDR3 is built from 12 residues.

The V and J genes are TRBV4-2 and TRBJ2-2; 9 positions match TRBD2. Germline values: CDR1 LGHNA, CDR2 YNFKEQ. This CDR3 is 15 amino acids long. J lost 6 bases, V lost 4 bases, and 6 bases had no gene match. Here the CDR3 reads CASSPGGTSSGELFF. The DNA of the CDR3 is TGTGCCAGCAGCCCCGGTGGGACTAGCTCCGGGGAGCTGTTTTTT.

This clonotype appeared many times. The chain employs TRBV25-1 and TRBJ1-5, with 8 bases identical to TRBD1. Germline values: CDR1 MGHDK, CDR2 SYGVNS. The CDR3 length is 17 residues. Losses at the gene ends were 7 bases for V and 0 bases for J; bases not matched to a gene: 11. This CDR3 is CASITDRDQNSNQPQHF. The DNA for the CDR3 is TGTGCCAGCATCACGGACAGGGACCAAAATAGCAATCAGCCCCAGCATTTT. The complete variable domain, with remaining parts taken from reference TRBV25-1 and TRBJ1-5, reads EADIYQTPRYLVIGTGKKITLECSQTMGHDKMYWYQQDPGMELHLIHYSYGVNSTEKGDLSSESTVSRIRTEHFPLTLESARPSHTSQYLCASITDRDQNSNQPQHFGDGTRLSIL.

V is TRBV20-1 and J is TRBJ2-1; 10 nucleotides agree with TRBD2. In germline, CDR1 is DFQATT, CDR2 SNEGSKA (reference sequence). V trimming: 2 bases; J trimming: 5 bases; junction bases outside the gene matches: 6. This CDR3 spans 15 amino acids. Written as DNA, the CDR3 is TGCAGTGCTAGACGCCTAGCGGGAGTTGACAATGAGCAGTTCTTC. It codes for CSARRLAGVDNEQFF.